This TCR beta chain came from a study of T cells in Graves' hyperthyroidism and ophthalmopathy. Study in general: Peripheral blood was collected at initial diagnosis, before any treatment.

Ophthalmopathy in the patients scored at least 3 on Clinical Activity Score and at least 4 on NOSPECS grade, lasting under 3 months. V was clipped by 7 bases and J by 8 bases, with 21 bases between them. Germline assignment: CDR1 MNHNS and CDR2 SASEGT. This CDR3 has 15 amino acids. RNA transcripts were the template for amplifying TCR beta CDR3 regions. The primer set for the first-round RT-PCR of the TCR CDR3 was HTBI. TCRdb reprocessed the multiplex PCR reads via MiXCR and lists one record per CDR3 protein. The top ten hold roughly 7% of the sample, which has around 600,000 distinct CDR3 sequences, approximately 15% seen once.

The specimen was blood. The origin of this receptor is a woman aged 18-29 years with Graves' ophthalmopathy. The chain recombines TRBV6-1 with TRBJ1-3, with D maybe TRBD1 (5 bases). The CDR3 DNA sequence: TGTGCCAGCACCGCCCGCGGGGGACCTAGAGACACCATATATTTT. Protein: CASTARGGPRDTIYF.